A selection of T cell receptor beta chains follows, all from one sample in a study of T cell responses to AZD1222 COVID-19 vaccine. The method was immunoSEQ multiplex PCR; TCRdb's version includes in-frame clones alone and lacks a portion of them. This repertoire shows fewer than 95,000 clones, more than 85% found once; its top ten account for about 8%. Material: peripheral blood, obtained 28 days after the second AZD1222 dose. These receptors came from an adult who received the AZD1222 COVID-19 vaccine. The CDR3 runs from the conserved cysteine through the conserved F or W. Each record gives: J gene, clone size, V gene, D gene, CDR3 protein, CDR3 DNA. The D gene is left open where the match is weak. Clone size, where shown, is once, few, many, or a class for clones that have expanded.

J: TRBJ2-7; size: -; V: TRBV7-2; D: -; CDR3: CASNGGRTYEQYF; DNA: TGTGCCAGCAACGGGGGCAGGACCTACGAGCAGTACTTC
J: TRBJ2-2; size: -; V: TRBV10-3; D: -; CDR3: CAISGVESPNTGELFF; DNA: TGTGCCATCAGCGGCGTAGAGAGCCCGAACACCGGGGAGCTGTTTTTT
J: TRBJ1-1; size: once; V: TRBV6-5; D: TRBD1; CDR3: CASSPDRAYEAFF; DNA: TGTGCCAGCAGCCCGGACAGGGCTTATGAAGCTTTCTTT
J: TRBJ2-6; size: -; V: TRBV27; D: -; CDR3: CASSLSRVGSRHSFSGANVLTF; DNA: TGTGCCAGCAGTTTATCCCGGGTGGGTTCGCGACATTCCTTCTCTGGGGCCAACGTCCTGACTTTC
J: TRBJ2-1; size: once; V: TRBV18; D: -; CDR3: CASSPFGRDVFF; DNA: TGTGCCAGCTCACCCTTCGGAAGGGATGTGTTCTTC
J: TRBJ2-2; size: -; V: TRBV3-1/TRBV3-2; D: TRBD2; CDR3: CASSHPGRLAVTGELFF; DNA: TGTGCCAGCAGCCATCCCGGGAGACTAGCGGTCACCGGGGAGCTGTTTTTT
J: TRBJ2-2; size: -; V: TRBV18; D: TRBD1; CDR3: CASSPQQGASNTGELFF; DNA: TGTGCCAGCTCACCACAACAGGGGGCATCAAACACCGGGGAGCTGTTTTTT
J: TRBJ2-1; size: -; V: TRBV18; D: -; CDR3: CASSRDQAYNEQFF; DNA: TGTGCCAGCTCACGGGATCAGGCATACAATGAGCAGTTCTTC
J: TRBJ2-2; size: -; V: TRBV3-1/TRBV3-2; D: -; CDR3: CASSQDLGRDTGELFF; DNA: TGTGCCAGCAGCCAAGATCTGGGTAGGGACACCGGGGAGCTGTTTTTT
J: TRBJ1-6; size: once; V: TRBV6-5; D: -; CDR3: CASSSATGSPLHF; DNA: TGTGCCAGCAGTTCTGCAACAGGATCACCCCTCCACTTT
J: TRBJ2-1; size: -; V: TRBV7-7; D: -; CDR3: CASSLAQGLVNEQFF; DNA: TGTGCTAGCAGCTTAGCGCAGGGATTGGTGAATGAGCAGTTCTTC
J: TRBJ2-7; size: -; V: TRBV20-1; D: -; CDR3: CSASYKAFYEQYF; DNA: TGCAGTGCTAGTTACAAAGCGTTTTACGAGCAATACTTC
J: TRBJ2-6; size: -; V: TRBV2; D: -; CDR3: CASSDQAGSSGANVLTF; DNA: TGTGCCAGCAGTGACCAAGCAGGTTCTTCTGGGGCCAACGTCCTGACTTTC
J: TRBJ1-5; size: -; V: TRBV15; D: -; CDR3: CATSREVSQPQHF; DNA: TGTGCCACCAGCAGAGAGGTGTCCCAGCCCCAGCATTTT
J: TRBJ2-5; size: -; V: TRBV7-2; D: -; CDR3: CASSLAGVVTQYF; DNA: TGTGCCAGCAGCTTAGCAGGGGTTGTGACCCAGTACTTC
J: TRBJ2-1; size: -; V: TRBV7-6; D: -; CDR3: CASSQSTQPYNEQFF; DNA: TGTGCCAGCAGCCAATCCACCCAGCCCTACAATGAGCAGTTCTTC
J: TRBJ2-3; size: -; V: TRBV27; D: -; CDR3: CASNRAGSTDTQYF; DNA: TGTGCCAGCAATCGAGCGGGCTCCACAGATACGCAGTATTTT
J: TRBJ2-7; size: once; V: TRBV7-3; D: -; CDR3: CASSLQMAGSYEQYF; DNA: TGTGCCAGCAGCCTCCAGATGGCGGGGTCCTACGAGCAGTACTTC
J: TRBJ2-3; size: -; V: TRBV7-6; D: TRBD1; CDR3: CASSLGDRAADTQYF; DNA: TGTGCCAGCAGCTTAGGGGACAGGGCCGCAGATACGCAGTATTTT
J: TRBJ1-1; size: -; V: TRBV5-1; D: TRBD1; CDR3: CASSLGQGLTEAFF; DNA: TGCGCCAGCAGCTTGGGACAGGGTTTAACTGAAGCTTTCTTT
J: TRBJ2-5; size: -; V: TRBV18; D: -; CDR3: CASSPPGLQETQYF; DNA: TGTGCCAGCTCACCACCGGGACTCCAAGAGACCCAGTACTTC
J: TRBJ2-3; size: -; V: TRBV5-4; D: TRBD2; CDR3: CASSLRTSGTDTQYF; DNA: TGTGCCAGCAGCTTGCGGACTAGCGGCACAGATACGCAGTATTTT
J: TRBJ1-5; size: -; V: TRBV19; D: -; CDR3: CASSPGGGPARNQPQHF; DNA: TGTGCCAGTAGTCCCGGCGGAGGGCCAGCGCGCAATCAGCCCCAGCATTTT
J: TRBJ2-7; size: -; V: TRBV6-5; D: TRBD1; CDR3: CASSPRTGWEQYF; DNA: TGTGCCAGCAGTCCCCGGACAGGGTGGGAGCAGTACTTC
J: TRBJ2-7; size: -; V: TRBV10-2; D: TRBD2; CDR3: CASSEQGTSGSYEQYF; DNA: TGCGCCAGCAGTGAGCAGGGGACTAGCGGATCCTACGAGCAGTACTTC
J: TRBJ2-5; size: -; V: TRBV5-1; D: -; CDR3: CASSLFQRQETQYF; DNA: TGCGCCAGCAGCTTGTTTCAGCGACAAGAGACCCAGTACTTC
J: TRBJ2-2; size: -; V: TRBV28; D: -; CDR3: CASSSGTGELFF; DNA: TGTGCCAGCAGTTCCGGAACCGGGGAGCTGTTTTTT
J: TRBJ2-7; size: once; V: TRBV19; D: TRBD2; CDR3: CASSIDLRTSGSYEQYF; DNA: TGTGCCAGTAGTATAGATTTGAGGACTAGCGGGAGCTACGAGCAGTACTTC
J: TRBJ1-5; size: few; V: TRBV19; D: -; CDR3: CASSAVSQPQHF; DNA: TGTGCCAGTAGTGCCGTCTCTCAGCCCCAGCATTTT
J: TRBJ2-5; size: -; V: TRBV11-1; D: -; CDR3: CASSLASQGGETQYF; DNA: TGTGCCAGCAGCTTAGCGAGCCAAGGCGGGGAGACCCAGTACTTC
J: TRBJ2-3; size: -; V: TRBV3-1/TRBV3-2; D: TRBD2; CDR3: CASSQENLAGTTDTQYF; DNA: TGTGCCAGCAGCCAAGAGAACCTAGCGGGTACGACAGATACGCAGTATTTT
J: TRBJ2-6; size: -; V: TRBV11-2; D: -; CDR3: CASSFLIAHSSGANVLTF; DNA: TGTGCCAGCAGCTTCTTAATCGCACACAGCTCTGGGGCCAACGTCCTGACTTTC
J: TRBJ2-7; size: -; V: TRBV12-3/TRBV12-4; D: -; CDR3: CASSFFGYEQYF; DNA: TGTGCCAGCAGTTTTTTCGGCTACGAGCAGTACTTC
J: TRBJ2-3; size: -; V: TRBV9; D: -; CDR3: CASSSLPTGLSTDTQYF; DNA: TGTGCCAGCAGCTCGCTCCCGACAGGACTTAGCACAGATACGCAGTATTTT
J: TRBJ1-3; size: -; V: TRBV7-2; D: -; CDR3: CASSLWQAYTIYF; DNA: TGTGCCAGCAGCTTATGGCAAGCATACACCATATATTTT
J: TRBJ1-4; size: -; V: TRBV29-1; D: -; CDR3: CSVESGVNEKLFF; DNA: TGCAGCGTTGAATCCGGGGTTAATGAAAAACTGTTTTTT
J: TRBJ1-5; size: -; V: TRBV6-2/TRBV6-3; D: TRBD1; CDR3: CASSFGTGGSGQPQHF; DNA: TGTGCCAGCAGTTTCGGGACAGGGGGCTCGGGGCAGCCCCAGCATTTT
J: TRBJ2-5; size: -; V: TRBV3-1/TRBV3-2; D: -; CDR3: CASSQDLGLVQETQYF; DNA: TGTGCCAGCAGCCAAGATCTAGGATTGGTACAAGAGACCCAGTACTTC
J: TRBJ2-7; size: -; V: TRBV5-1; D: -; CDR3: CASSFGSADYEQYF; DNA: TGCGCCAGCAGCTTTGGTAGCGCCGACTACGAGCAGTACTTC
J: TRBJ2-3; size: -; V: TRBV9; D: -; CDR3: CASSVWGEVTDTQYF; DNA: TGTGCCAGCAGCGTATGGGGCGAGGTCACAGATACGCAGTATTTT
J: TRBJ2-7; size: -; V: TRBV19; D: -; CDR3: CASSHLDSSSYEQYF; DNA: TGTGCCAGTAGTCATCTCGACAGCAGCTCCTACGAGCAGTACTTC
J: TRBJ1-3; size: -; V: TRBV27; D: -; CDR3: CASSLLGGFGNTIYF; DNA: TGTGCCAGCAGTTTATTGGGCGGGTTTGGAAACACCATATATTTT